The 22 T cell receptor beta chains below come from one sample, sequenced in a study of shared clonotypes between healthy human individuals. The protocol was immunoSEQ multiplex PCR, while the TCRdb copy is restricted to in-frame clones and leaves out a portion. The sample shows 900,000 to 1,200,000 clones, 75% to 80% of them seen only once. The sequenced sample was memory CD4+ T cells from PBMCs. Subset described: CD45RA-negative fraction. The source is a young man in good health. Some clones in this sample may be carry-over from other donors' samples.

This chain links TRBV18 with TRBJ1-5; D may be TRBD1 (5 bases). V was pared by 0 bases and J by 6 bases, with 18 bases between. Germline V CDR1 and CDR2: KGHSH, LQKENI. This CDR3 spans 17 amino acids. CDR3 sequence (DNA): TGTGCCAGCTCACCACCCAGAGGGCAGGGCGGGATTCAGCCCCAGCATTTT. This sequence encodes CASSPPRGQGGIQPQHF.

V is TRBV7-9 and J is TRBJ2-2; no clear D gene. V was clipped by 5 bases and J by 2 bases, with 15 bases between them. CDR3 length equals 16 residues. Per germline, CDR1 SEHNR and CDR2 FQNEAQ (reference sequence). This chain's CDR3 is CASSQPGSSNTGELFF. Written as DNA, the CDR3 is TGTGCCAGCAGCCAGCCCGGCTCCTCCAACACCGGGGAGCTGTTTTTT.

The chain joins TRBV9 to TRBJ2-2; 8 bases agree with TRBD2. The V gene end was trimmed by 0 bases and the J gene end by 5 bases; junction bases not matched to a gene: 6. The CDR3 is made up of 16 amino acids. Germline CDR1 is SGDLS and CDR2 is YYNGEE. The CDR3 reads CASSVEDSGKTGELFF. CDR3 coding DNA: TGTGCCAGCAGCGTAGAAGATAGCGGGAAAACCGGGGAGCTGTTTTTT.

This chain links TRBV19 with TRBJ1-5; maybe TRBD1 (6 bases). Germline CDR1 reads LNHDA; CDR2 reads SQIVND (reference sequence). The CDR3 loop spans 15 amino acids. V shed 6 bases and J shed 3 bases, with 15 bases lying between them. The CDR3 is CASSRIDRNNQPQHF. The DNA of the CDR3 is TGTGCCAGTAGCCGAATCGACAGGAACAATCAGCCCCAGCATTTT.

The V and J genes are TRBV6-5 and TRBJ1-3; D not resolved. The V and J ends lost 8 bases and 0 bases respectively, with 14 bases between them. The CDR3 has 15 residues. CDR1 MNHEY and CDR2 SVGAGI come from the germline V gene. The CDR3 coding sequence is TGTGCCAGCGCCGGTACAGCGAGCTCTGGAAACACCATATATTTT. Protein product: CASAGTASSGNTIYF.

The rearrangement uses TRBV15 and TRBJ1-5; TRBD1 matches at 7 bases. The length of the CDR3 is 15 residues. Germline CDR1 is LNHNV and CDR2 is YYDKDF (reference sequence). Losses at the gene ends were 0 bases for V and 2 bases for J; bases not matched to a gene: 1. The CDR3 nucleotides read TGTGCCACCAGCAGAGATACAGGGGGCAATCAGCCCCAGCATTTT. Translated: CATSRDTGGNQPQHF.

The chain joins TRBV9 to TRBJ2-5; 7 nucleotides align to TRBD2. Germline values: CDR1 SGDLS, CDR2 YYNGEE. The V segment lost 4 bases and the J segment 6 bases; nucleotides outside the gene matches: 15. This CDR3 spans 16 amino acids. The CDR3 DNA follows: TGTGCCAGCAGCCCTAGCGGCGCAGAGGGTGCAAAGACCCAGTACTTC. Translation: CASSPSGAEGAKTQYF.

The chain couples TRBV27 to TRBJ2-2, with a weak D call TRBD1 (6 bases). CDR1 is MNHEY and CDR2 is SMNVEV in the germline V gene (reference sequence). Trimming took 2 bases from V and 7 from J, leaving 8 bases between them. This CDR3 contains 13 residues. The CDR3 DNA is TGTGCCAGCAGTTTAGGGGGCCTCGGGGAGCTGTTTTTT. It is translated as CASSLGGLGELFF.

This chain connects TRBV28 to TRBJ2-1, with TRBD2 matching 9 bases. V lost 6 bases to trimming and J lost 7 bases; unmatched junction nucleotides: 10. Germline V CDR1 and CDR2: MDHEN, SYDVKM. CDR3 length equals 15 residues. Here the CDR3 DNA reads TGTGCCAGCAGAACCGGGACTAGCATGGGGAATGAGCAGTTCTTC. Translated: CASRTGTSMGNEQFF.

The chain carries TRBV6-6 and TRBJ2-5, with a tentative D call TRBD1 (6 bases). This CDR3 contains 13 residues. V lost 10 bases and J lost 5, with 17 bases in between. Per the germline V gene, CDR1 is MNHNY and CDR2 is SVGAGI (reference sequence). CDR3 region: CATGVQRGETQYF. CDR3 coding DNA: TGTGCCACAGGGGTACAGAGAGGGGAGACCCAGTACTTC.

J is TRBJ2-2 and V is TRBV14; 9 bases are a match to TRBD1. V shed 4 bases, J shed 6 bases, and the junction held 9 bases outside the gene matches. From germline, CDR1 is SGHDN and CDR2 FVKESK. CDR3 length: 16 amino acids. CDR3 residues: CASSRNRDRAAGELFF. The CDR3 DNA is TGTGCCAGCAGCCGCAACCGGGACAGGGCGGCCGGGGAGCTGTTTTTT.

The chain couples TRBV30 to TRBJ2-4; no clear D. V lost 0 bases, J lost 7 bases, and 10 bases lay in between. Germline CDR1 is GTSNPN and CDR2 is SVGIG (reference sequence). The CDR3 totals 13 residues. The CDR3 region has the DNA TGTGCCTGGAGTGTATCGATGGGCAACATTCAGTACTTC. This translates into CAWSVSMGNIQYF.

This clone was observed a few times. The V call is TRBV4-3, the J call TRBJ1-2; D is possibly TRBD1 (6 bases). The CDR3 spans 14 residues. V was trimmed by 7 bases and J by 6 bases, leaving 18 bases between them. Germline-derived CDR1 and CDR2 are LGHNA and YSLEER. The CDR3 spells CASKTFVRGDGYTF. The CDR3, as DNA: TGCGCCAGCAAGACTTTCGTCAGGGGCGATGGCTACACCTTC.

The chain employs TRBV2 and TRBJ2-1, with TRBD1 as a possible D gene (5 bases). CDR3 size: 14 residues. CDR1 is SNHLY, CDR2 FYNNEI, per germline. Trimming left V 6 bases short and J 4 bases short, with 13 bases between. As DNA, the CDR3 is TGTGCCAGCAGCACCGACAGCGCGTACAATGAGCAGTTCTTC. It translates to CASSTDSAYNEQFF.

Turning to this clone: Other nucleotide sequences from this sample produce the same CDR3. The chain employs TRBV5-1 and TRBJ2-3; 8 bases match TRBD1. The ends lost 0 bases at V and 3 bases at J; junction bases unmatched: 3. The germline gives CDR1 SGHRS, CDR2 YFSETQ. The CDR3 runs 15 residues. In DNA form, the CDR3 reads TGCGCCAGCAGCTTGGGCGACAGGGGAACAGATACGCAGTATTTT. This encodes CASSLGDRGTDTQYF. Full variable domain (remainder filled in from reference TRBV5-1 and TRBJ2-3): KAGVTQTPRYLIKTRGQQVTLSCSPISGHRSVSWYQQTPGQGLQFLFEYFSETQRNKGNFPGRFSGRQFSNSRSEMNVSTLELGDSALYLCASSLGDRGTDTQYFGPGTRLTVL.

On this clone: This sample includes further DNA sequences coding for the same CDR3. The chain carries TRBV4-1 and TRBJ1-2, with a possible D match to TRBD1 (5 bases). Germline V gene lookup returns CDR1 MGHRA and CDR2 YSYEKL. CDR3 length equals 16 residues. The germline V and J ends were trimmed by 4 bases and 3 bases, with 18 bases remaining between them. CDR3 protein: CASSLAGTSSDYGYTF. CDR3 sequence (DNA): TGCGCCAGCAGCCTCGCTGGGACCTCGTCGGACTATGGCTACACCTTC.

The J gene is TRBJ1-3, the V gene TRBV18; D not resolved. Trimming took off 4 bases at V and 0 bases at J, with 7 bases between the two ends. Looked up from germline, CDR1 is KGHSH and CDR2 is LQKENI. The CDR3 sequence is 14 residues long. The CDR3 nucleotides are TGTGCCAGCTCACGGGGTTCCTCTGGAAACACCATATATTTT. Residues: CASSRGSSGNTIYF.

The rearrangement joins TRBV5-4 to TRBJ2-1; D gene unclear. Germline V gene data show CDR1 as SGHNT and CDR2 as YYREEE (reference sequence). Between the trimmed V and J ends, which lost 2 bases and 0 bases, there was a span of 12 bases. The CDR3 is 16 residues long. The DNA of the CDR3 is TGTGCCAGCAGCTTAGGCGGCTCGAGCTCCTACAATGAGCAGTTCTTC. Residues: CASSLGGSSSYNEQFF.

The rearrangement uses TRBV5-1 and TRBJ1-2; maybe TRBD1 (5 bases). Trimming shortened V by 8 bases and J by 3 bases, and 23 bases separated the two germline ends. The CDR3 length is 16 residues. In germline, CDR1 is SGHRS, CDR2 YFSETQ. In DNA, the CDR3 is TGCGCCAGTCGTCGACAATCTGGGGCTTCGGACTATGGCTACACCTTC. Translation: CASRRQSGASDYGYTF.

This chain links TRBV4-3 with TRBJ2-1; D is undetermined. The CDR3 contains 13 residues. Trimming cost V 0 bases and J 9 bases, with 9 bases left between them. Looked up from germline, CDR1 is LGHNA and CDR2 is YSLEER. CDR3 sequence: CASSQDGWGEQFF. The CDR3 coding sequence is TGCGCCAGCAGCCAAGATGGGTGGGGTGAGCAGTTCTTC.

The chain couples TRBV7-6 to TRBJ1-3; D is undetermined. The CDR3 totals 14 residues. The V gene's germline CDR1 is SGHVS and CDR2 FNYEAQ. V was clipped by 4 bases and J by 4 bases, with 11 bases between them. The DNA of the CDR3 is TGTGCCAGCAGCTCAATCTCAGAAGGAAACACCATATATTTT. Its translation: CASSSISEGNTIYF.

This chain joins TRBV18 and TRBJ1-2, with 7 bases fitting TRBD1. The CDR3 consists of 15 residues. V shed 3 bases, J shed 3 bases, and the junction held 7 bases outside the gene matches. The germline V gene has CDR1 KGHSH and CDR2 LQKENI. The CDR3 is CASSPNRRGDYGYTF. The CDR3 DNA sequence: TGTGCCAGCTCACCGAACCGCAGGGGGGACTATGGCTACACCTTC.